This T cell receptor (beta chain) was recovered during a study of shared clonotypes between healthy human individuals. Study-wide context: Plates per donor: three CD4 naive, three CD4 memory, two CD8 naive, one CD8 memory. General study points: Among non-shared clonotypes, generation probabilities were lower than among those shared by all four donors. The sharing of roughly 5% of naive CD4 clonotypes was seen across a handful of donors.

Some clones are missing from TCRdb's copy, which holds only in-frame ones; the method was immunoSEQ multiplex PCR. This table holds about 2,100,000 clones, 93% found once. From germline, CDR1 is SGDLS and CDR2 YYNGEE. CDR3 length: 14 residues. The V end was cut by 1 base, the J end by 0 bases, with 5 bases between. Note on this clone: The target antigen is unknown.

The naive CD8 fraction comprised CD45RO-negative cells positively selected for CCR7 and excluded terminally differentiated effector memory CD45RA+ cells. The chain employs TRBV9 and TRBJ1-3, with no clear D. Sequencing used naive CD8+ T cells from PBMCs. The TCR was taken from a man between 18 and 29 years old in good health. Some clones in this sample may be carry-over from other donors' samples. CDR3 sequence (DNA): TGTGCCAGCAGCGTACTGGACTCTGGAAACACCATATATTTT. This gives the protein CASSVLDSGNTIYF.